The clone carrying this T cell receptor (beta chain) showed up just a few times. CDR3 size: 16 residues. The V and J ends lost 1 base and 0 bases respectively, with 10 bases between them. Germline values: CDR1 LNHDA, CDR2 SQIVND (reference sequence). The protocol was immunoSEQ multiplex PCR, while the TCRdb copy is restricted to in-frame clones and leaves out a portion. The sample carries more than 45,000 clones, roughly 80% recorded once. The sample belongs to a study of cytotoxic CD8 clonotypes in ibrutinib-treated CLL. Study in general: Among the patients, about a dozen presented as relapsed/refractory and around 15 as treatment-naive; around 17 showed unmutated IGHV.

The rearrangement joins TRBV19 to TRBJ1-3; no definite D call. This clonotype originated in a human donor with chronic lymphocytic leukemia. The specimen comprised PBMCs, sampled after 24 months of ibrutinib treatment. This CDR3 is CASSIAAGFSGNTIYF. The CDR3 DNA is TGTGCCAGTAGTATAGCGGCGGGATTCTCTGGAAACACCATATATTTT.